Each of the 8 T cell receptor beta chains below was sequenced from the same sample in a study of T cell responses to AZD1222 COVID-19 vaccine. The assay was immunoSEQ multiplex PCR, and TCRdb's table has in-frame clones only and misses some. Of fewer than 130,000 clones in the sample, around 80% were seen once. The starting material was peripheral blood, obtained on day 0 of AZD1222 vaccination. The receptors here all came from an adult in good health.

The chain couples TRBV6-2 or TRBV6-3 to TRBJ2-3, with 9 bases fitting TRBD2. The V gene's germline CDR1 is MNHEY and CDR2 SVGEGT. With 4 bases clipped from V and 7 bases from J, the junction kept 9 bases outside the gene matches. This CDR3 has 15 residues. CDR3: CASSSAGGRGNTQYF. In DNA form, the CDR3 reads TGTGCCAGCAGTTCGGCGGGGGGGCGCGGGAATACGCAGTATTTT.

This sequence joins TRBV24-1 and TRBJ2-5, with D hard to call. CDR3 length equals 15 residues. Germline V gene lookup returns CDR1 KGHDR and CDR2 SFDVKD. Trimming left V 4 bases short and J 4 bases short, with 15 bases between. The DNA for the CDR3 is TGTGCCACCAGTGACGCCTCTAGTCGTACAGAGACCCAGTACTTC. This codes for CATSDASSRTETQYF.

This sequence joins TRBV18 and TRBJ2-2; maybe TRBD1 (5 bases). The CDR3 is made up of 16 amino acids. The germline V gene has CDR1 KGHSH and CDR2 LQKENI. Trimming pared 3 bases from V and 0 bases from J, leaving 11 bases between. Written as DNA, the CDR3 is TGTGCCAGCTCACCTTCAGGGTCGGCGAACACCGGGGAGCTGTTTTTT. Encoded protein: CASSPSGSANTGELFF.

The rearrangement uses TRBV20-1 and TRBJ2-7, with D perhaps TRBD2 (6 bases). This CDR3 spans 12 amino acids. Germline-derived CDR1 and CDR2 are DFQATT and SNEGSKA (reference sequence). The germline V and J ends were trimmed by 3 bases and 2 bases, with 8 bases remaining between them. The CDR3 loop reads CSASPGAYEQYF. CDR3 nucleotide sequence: TGCAGTGCTAGTCCGGGGGCCTACGAGCAGTACTTC.

V gene TRBV7-2 combines with J gene TRBJ2-5; the D is unclear. This CDR3 has 13 residues. The V gene's germline CDR1 is SGHTA and CDR2 FQGNSA. V was cut by 5 bases and J by 2 bases, with 9 bases left in between. This CDR3 reads CASSLDIQETQYF. CDR3 sequence (DNA): TGTGCCAGCAGCCTCGACATACAAGAGACCCAGTACTTC.

The chain is built from TRBV9 and TRBJ2-3; D not resolved. The CDR3 has 15 amino acids. Germline values: CDR1 SGDLS, CDR2 YYNGEE. The germline V and J ends were trimmed by 4 bases and 3 bases, with 15 bases remaining between them. CDR3 in DNA: TGTGCCAGCAGCCCCCCGGGTATGCGTACAGATACGCAGTATTTT. Its translation is CASSPPGMRTDTQYF.

V is TRBV28 and J is TRBJ1-5; tentatively, D is TRBD1 (5 bases). The CDR3 has 14 amino acids. Germline loops: CDR1 MDHEN, CDR2 SYDVKM. V shed 4 bases and J shed 2 bases, with 9 bases lying between them. The CDR3 region is CASSWDPRNQPQHF. CDR3 nucleotides: TGTGCCAGCAGTTGGGACCCCCGCAATCAGCCCCAGCATTTT.

This clone was found a few times. The chain carries TRBV9 and TRBJ1-6; 8 bases are shared with TRBD1. The CDR3 sequence is 15 residues long. After removal of 4 bases from V and 10 bases from J, the junction contained 10 bases not matched to a gene. Germline CDR1 reads SGDLS; CDR2 reads YYNGEE. The CDR3 spells CASSIRGTGGSPLHF. The CDR3 nucleotides read TGTGCCAGCAGCATACGGGGAACAGGGGGGTCACCCCTCCACTTT. The whole variable domain, filled in from reference TRBV9 and TRBJ1-6, reads DSGVTQTPKHLITATGQRVTLRCSPRSGDLSVYWYQQSLDQGLQFLIQYYNGEERAKGNILERFSAQQFPDLHSELNLSSLELGDSALYFCASSIRGTGGSPLHFGNGTRLTVT.